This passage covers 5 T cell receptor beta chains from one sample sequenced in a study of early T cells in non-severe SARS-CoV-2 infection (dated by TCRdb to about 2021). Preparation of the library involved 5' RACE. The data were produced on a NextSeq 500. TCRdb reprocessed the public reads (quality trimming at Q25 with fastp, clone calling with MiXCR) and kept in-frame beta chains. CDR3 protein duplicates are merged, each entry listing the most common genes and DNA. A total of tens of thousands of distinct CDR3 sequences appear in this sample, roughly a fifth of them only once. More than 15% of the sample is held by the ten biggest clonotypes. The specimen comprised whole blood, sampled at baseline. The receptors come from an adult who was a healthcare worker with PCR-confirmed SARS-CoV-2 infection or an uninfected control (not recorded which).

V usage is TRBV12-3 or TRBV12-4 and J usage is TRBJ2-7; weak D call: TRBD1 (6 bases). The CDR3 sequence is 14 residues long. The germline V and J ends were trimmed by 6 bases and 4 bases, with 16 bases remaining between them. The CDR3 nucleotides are TGTGCCAGCAGCCTCAGGGGCCCCGGGTACGAGCAGTACTTC. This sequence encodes CASSLRGPGYEQYF.

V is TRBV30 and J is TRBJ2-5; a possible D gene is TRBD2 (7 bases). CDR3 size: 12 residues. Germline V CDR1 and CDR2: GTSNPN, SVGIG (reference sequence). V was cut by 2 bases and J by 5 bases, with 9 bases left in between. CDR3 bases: TGTGCCTGGAGTAGGGGGGGGGAGACCCAGTACTTC. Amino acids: CAWSRGGETQYF.

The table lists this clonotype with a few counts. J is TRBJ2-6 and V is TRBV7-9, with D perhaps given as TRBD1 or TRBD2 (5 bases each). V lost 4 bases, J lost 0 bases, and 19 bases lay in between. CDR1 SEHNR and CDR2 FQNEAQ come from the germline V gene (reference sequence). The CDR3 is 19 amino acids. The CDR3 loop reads CASSSWGRPFSSGANVLTF. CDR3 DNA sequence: TGTGCCAGCAGCTCCTGGGGACGCCCCTTTAGCTCTGGGGCCAACGTCCTGACTTTC.

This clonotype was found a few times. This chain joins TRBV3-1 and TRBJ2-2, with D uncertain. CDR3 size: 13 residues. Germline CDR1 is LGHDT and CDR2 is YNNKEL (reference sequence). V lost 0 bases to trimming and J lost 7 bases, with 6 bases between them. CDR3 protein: CASSQDPDGELFF. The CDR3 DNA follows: TGTGCCAGCAGCCAAGATCCGGACGGGGAGCTGTTTTTT.

CDR3 DNA sequence: TGTGCCAGCTCACGCGAGGTGGCGGAGACCCAGTACTTC. Amino acids: CASSREVAETQYF. This chain uses TRBV18 with TRBJ2-5; D gene uncertain. The germline V gene encodes CDR1 KGHSH and CDR2 LQKENI. V was trimmed by 4 bases and J by 5 bases, leaving 11 bases between them. This CDR3 spans 13 amino acids.